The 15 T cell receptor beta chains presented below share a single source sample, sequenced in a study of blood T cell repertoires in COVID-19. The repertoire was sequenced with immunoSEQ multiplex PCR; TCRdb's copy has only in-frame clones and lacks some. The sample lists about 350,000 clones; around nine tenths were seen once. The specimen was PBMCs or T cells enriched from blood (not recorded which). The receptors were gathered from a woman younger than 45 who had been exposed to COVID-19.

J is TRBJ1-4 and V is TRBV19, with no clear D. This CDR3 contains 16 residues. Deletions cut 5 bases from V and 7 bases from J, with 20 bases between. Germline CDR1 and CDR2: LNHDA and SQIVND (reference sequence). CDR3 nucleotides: TGTGCCAGTAGTGCCGGAAATCCAGGTTCTGGTGAAAAACTGTTTTTT. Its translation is CASSAGNPGSGEKLFF.

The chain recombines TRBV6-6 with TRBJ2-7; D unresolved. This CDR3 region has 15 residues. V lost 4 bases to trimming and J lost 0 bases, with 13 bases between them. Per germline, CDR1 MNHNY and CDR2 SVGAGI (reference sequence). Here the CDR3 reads CASSSTGLSSYEQYF. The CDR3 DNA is TGTGCCAGCAGTTCCACCGGGTTAAGCTCCTACGAGCAGTACTTC.

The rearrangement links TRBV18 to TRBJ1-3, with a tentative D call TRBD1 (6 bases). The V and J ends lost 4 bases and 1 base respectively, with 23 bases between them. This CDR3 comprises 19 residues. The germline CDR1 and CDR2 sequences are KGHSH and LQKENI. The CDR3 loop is CASSRGAFTGIESGNTIYF. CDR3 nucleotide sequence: TGTGCCAGCTCACGTGGGGCCTTTACAGGGATCGAGTCTGGAAACACCATATATTTT. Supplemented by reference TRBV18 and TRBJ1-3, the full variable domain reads NAGVMQNPRHLVRRRGQEARLRCSPMKGHSHVYWYRQLPEEGLKFMVYLQKENIIDESGMPKERFSAEFPKEGPSILRIQQVVRGDSAAYFCASSRGAFTGIESGNTIYFGEGSWLTVV.

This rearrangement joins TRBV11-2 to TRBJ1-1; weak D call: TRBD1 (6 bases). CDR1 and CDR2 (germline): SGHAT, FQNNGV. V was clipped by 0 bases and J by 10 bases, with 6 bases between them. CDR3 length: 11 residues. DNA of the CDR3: TGTGCCAGCAGCTTAGAAGGGGGAGCTTTCTTT. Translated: CASSLEGGAFF.

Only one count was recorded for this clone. The CDR3 DNA sequence: TGTGCCAGCAGCTTAGCGGGACAGCCGAACTATGGCTACACCTTC. Its protein is CASSLAGQPNYGYTF. The rearrangement uses TRBV7-9 and TRBJ1-2, with 7 bases aligning to TRBD1. The V gene's germline CDR1 is SEHNR and CDR2 FQNEAQ (reference sequence). The CDR3 extends over 15 amino acids. The junction had 3 bases not matched to a gene; V was cut back by 0 bases and J by 2 bases.

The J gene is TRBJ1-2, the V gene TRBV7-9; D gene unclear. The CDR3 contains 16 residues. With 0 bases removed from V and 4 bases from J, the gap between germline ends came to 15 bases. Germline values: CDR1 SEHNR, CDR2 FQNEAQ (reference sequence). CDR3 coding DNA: TGTGCCAGCAGCTTAGCGAAGGCACCGGAGGGCTATGGCTACACCTTC. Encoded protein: CASSLAKAPEGYGYTF.

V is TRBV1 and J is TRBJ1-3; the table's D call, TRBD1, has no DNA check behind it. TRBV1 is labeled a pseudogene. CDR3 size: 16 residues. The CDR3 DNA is TGCACCAGCAGCTCCAACACCGGGACACTCGGAAACACCATATATTTT. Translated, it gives CTSSSNTGTLGNTIYF.

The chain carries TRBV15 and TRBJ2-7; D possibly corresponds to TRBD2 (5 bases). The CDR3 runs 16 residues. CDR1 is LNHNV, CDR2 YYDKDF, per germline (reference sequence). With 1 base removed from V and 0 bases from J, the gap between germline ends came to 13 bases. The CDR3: CATSRVGEGGSYEQYF. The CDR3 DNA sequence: TGTGCCACCAGCAGAGTGGGAGAAGGAGGCTCCTACGAGCAGTACTTC.

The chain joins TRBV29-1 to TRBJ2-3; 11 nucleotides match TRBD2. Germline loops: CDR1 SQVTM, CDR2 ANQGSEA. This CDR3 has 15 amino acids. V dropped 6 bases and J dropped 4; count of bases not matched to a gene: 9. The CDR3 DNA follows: TGCAGCGTGGGACTGACTAGCGGGATGTCAGATACGCAGTATTTT. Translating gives CSVGLTSGMSDTQYF.

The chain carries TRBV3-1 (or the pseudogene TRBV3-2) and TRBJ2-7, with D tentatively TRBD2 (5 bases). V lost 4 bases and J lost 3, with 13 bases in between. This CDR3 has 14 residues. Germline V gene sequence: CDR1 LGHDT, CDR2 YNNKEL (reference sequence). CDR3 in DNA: TGTGCCAGCAGCCCCGGGATCCGGCTCTACGAGCAGTACTTC. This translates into CASSPGIRLYEQYF.

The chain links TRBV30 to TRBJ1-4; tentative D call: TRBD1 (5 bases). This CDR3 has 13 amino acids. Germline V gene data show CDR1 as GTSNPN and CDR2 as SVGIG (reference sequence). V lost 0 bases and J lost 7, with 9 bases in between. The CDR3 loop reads CAWSVQVFEKLFF. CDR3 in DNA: TGTGCCTGGAGTGTACAGGTCTTTGAAAAACTGTTTTTT.

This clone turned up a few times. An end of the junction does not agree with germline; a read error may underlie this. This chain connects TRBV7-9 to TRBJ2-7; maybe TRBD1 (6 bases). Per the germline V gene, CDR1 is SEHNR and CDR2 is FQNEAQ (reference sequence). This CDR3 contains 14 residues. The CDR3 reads CASSLGQPAYEQYF. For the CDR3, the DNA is TGTGCCAGCAGTTTAGGACAGCCCGCCTACGAGCAGTACTTC.

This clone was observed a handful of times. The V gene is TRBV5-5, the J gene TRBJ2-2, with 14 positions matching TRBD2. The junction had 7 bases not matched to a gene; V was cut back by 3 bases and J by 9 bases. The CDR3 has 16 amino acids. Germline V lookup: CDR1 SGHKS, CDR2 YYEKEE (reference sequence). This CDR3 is CASSSTSGRVMRELFF. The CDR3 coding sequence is TGTGCCAGCAGCTCGACTAGCGGGAGGGTTATGAGGGAGCTGTTTTTT.

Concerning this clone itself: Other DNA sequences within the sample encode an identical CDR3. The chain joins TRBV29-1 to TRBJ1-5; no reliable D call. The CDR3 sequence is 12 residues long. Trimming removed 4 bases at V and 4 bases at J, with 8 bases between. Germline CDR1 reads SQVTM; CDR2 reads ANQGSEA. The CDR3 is CSVGGVNQPQHF. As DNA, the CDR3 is TGCAGCGTTGGAGGAGTTAATCAGCCCCAGCATTTT. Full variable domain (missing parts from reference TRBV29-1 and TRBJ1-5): SAVISQKPSRDICQRGTSLTIQCQVDSQVTMMFWYRQQPGQSLTLIATANQGSEATYESGFVIDKFPISRPNLTFSTLTVSNMSPEDSSIYLCSVGGVNQPQHFGDGTRLSIL.

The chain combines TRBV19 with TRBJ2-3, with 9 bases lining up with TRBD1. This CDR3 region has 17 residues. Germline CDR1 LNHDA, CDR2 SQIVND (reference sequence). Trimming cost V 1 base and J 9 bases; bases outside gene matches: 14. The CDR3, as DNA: TGTGCCAGTAGTATAGGGAGGGGACAGGGAAGGATGGGGACGCAGTATTTT. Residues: CASSIGRGQGRMGTQYF.